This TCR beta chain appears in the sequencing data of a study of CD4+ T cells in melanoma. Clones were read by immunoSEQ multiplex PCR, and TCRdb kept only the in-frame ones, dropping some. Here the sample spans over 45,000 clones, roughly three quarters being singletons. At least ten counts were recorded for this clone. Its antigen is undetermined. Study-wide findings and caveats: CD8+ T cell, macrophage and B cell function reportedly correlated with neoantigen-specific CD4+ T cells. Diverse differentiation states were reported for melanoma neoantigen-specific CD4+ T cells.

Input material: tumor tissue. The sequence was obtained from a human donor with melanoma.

CDR3 amino acids: CASSYSTRVGAFF. In DNA, the CDR3 is TGTGCCAGCAGTTACTCGACACGGGTAGGAGCTTTCTTT. The chain combines TRBV6-6 with TRBJ1-1; D not certain. The germline gives CDR1 MNHNY, CDR2 SVGAGI (reference sequence). Trimming removed 0 bases at V and 10 bases at J, with 12 bases between. This CDR3 region has 13 residues.